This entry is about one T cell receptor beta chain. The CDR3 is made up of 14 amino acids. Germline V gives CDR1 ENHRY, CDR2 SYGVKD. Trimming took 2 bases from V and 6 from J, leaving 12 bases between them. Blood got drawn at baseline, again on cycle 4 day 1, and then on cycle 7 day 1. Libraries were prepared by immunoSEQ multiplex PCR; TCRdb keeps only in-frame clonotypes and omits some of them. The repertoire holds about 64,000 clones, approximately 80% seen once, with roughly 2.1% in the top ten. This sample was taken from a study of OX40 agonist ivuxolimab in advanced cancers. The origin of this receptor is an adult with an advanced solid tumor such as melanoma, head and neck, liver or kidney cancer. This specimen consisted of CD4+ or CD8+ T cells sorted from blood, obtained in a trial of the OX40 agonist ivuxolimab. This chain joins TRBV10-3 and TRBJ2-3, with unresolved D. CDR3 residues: CAISEALLPDTQYF. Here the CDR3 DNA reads TGTGCCATCAGTGAGGCCCTCCTCCCGGATACGCAGTATTTT.